This T cell receptor beta chain was identified during a study of beta chain features in type 1 diabetes. Every bit of the isolated RNA underwent reverse transcription, so sequencing read expressed TCRB transcripts. Libraries were prepared by immunoSEQ multiplex PCR; TCRdb keeps only in-frame clonotypes and omits some of them. The data show under 55,000 clones, less than 55% seen once. Overall study findings and caveats: The cDNA sequencing approach could over-represent high-TCR-expressing cells. Moderately but significantly shorter TCRB CDR3s were found in Type 1 diabetes patients in all four CD4+ subsets. Researchers could not determine here whether HLA type influences TCRB rearrangement.

The germline gives CDR1 MDHEN, CDR2 SYDVKM. With 2 bases removed from V and 6 bases from J, the gap between germline ends came to 10 bases. There are 13 residues in the CDR3. On this clone itself: What it binds is unknown.

This TCR came from a man between 25 and 39 years old with type 1 diabetes. The chain links TRBV28 to TRBJ1-2, with D possibly matching TRBD1 (5 bases). Sequencing was carried out using Tregs from blood. DNA for the CDR3: TGTGCCAGCAGTTTAATGGCAGGGCATGGCTACACCTTC. Amino acids: CASSLMAGHGYTF.